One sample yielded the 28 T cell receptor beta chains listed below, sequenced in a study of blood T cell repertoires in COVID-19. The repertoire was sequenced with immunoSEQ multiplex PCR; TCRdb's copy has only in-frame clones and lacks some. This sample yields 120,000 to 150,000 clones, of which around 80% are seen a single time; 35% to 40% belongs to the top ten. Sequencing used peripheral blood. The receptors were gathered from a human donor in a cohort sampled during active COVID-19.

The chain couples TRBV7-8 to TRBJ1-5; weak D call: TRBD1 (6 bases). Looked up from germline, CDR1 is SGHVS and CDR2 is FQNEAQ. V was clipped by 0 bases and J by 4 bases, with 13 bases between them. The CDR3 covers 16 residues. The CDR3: CASSLAPRGWNQPQHF. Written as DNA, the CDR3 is TGTGCCAGCAGCTTAGCCCCCAGGGGTTGGAATCAGCCCCAGCATTTT.

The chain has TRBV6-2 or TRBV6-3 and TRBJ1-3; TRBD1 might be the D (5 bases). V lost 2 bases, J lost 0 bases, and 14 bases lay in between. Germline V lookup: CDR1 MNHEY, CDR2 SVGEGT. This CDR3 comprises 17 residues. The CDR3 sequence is CASSYGRGEISGNTIYF. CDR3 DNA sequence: TGTGCCAGCAGTTACGGGAGGGGTGAGATCTCTGGAAACACCATATATTTT.

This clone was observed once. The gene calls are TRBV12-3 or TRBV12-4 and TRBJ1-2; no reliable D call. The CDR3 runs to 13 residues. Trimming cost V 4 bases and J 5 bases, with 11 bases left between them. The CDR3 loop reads CASSSTDSYGYTF. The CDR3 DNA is TGTGCCAGCAGTTCTACAGATTCTTATGGCTACACCTTC.

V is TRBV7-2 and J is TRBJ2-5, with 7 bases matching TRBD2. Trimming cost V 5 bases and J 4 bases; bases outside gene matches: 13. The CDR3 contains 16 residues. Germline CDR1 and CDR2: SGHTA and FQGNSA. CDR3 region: CASSPTLRGSRETQYF. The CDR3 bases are TGTGCCAGCAGCCCGACTTTGCGGGGGAGTCGAGAGACCCAGTACTTC.

For the CDR3, the DNA is TGTGCCAGCAGGCAAAGCGGGGGGGCAGATACGCAGTATTTT. Amino acid sequence: CASRQSGGADTQYF. V and J are TRBV4-2 and TRBJ2-3; 10 bases are shared with TRBD2. V trimming: 6 bases; J trimming: 4 bases; junction bases outside the gene matches: 4. Germline loops: CDR1 LGHNA, CDR2 YNFKEQ. CDR3 length equals 14 residues.

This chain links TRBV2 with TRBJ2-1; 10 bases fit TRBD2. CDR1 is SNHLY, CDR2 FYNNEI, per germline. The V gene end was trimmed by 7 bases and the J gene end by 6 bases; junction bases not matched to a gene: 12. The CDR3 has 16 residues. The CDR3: CASKELSGGVLNEQFF. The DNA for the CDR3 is TGTGCCAGCAAAGAACTGAGCGGGGGGGTGCTCAATGAGCAGTTCTTC. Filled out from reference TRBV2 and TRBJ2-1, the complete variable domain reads EPEVTQTPSHQVTQMGQEVILRCVPISNHLYFYWYRQILGQKVEFLVSFYNNEISEKSEIFDDQFSVERPDGSNFTLKIRSTKLEDSAMYFCASKELSGGVLNEQFFGPGTRLTVL.

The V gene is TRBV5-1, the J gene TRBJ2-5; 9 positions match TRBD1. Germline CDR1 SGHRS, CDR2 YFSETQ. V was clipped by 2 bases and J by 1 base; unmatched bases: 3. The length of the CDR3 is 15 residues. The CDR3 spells CASSFGTGRQETQYF. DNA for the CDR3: TGCGCCAGCAGCTTCGGGACAGGGCGCCAAGAGACCCAGTACTTC.

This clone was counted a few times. CDR3 DNA: TGTGCCAGCAGCCGTCCGGGACAGGGGATTGAGCAGTTCTTC. Translation gives CASSRPGQGIEQFF. V and J are TRBV16 and TRBJ2-1; 10 bases match TRBD1. CDR1 and CDR2 from the germline V gene are KGHSY and FQNENV. J lost 9 bases, V lost 4 bases, and 6 bases had no gene match. The CDR3 has 14 amino acids.

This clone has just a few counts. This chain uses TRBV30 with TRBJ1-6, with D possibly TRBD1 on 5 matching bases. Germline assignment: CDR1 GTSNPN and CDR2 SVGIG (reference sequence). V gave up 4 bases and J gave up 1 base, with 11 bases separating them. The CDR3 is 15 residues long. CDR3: CAWNSRGSYNSPLHF. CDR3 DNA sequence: TGTGCCTGGAATTCCCGGGGGTCCTATAATTCACCCCTCCACTTT.

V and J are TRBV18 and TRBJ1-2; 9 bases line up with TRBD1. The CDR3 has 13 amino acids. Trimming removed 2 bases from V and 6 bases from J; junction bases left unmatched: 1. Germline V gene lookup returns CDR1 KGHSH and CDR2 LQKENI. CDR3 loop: CASSPGTGNGYTF. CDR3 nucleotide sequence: TGTGCCAGCTCACCAGGGACAGGGAATGGCTACACCTTC.

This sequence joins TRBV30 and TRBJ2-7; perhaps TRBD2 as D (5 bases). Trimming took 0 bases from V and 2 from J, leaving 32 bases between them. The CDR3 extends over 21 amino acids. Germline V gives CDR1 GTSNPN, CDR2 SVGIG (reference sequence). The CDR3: CAWSVSPNLGLGGRAPYEQYF. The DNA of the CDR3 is TGTGCCTGGAGTGTATCCCCCAACCTAGGACTTGGAGGCCGCGCCCCCTACGAGCAGTACTTC.

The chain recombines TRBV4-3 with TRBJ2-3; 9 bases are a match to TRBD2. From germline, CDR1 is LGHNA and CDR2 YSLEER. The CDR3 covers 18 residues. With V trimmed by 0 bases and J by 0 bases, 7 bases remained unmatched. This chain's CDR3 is CASSQDRSGGTSTDTQYF. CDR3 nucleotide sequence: TGCGCCAGCAGCCAAGATCGAAGCGGGGGGACTAGCACAGATACGCAGTATTTT.

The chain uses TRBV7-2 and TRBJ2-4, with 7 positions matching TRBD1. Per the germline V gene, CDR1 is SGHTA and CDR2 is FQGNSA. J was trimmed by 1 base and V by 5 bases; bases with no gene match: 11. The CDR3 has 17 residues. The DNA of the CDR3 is TGTGCCAGCAGCGAAGGGGGCCAGGGGAATGCCAAAAACATTCAGTACTTC. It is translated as CASSEGGQGNAKNIQYF.

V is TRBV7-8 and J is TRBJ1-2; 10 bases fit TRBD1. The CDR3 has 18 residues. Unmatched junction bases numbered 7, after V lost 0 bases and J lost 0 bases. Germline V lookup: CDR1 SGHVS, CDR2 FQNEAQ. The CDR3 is CASSLAAPGTGANYGYTF. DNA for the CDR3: TGTGCCAGCAGCTTAGCTGCCCCTGGGACAGGGGCTAACTATGGCTACACCTTC.

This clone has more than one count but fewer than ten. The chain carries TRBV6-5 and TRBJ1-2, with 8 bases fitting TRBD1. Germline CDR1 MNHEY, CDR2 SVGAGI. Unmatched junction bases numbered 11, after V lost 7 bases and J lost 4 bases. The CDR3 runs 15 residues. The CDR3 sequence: CASIQTGDSGYGYTF. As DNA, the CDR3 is TGTGCCAGCATCCAGACAGGGGACTCCGGCTATGGCTACACCTTC.

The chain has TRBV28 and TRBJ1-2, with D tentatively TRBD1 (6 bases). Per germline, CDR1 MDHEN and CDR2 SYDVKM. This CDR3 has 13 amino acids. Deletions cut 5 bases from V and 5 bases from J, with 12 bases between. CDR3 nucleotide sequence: TGTGCCAGCAGTGGCGGACAGCTTTATGGCTACACCTTC. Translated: CASSGGQLYGYTF.

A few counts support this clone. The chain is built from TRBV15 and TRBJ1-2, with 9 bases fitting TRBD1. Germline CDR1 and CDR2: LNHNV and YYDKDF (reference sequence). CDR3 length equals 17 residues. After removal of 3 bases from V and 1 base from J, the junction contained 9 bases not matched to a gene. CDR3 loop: CATSRPGQGTFNYGYTF. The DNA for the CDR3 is TGTGCCACCAGCAGGCCGGGACAGGGAACCTTTAACTATGGCTACACCTTC.

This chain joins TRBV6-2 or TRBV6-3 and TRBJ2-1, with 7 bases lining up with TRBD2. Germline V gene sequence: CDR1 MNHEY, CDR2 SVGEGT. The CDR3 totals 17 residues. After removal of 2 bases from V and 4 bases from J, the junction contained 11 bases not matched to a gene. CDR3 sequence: CASSYESGGPPYNEQFF. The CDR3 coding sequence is TGTGCCAGCAGTTACGAGTCGGGGGGTCCCCCATACAATGAGCAGTTCTTC.

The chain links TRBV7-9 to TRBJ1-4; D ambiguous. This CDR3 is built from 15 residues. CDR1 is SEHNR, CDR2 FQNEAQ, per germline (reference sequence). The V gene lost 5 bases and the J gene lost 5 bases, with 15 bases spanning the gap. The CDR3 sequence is CASSPWGGDNEKLFF. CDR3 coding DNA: TGTGCCAGCAGCCCCTGGGGAGGCGACAATGAAAAACTGTTTTTT. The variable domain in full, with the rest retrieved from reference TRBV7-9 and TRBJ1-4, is DTGVSQNPRHKITKRGQNVTFRCDPISEHNRLYWYRQTLGQGPEFLTYFQNEAQLEKSRLLSDRFSAERPKGSFSTLEIQRTEQGDSAMYLCASSPWGGDNEKLFFGSGTQLSVL.

The CDR3 loop is CASSTRQRGSPYEQYF. The DNA of the CDR3 is TGTGCCAGCAGTACCCGACAGCGGGGCTCCCCCTACGAGCAGTACTTC. The gene calls are TRBV27 and TRBJ2-7, with 7 bases aligning to TRBD2. Per germline, CDR1 MNHEY and CDR2 SMNVEV (reference sequence). Trimming removed 5 bases from V and 2 bases from J; junction bases left unmatched: 12. The CDR3 covers 16 residues.

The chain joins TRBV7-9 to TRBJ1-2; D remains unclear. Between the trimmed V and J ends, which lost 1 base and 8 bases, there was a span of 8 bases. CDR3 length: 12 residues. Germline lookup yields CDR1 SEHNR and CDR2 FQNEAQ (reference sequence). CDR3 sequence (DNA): TGTGCCAGCAGCTTAGACCGGGAGGGCTACACCTTC. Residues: CASSLDREGYTF.

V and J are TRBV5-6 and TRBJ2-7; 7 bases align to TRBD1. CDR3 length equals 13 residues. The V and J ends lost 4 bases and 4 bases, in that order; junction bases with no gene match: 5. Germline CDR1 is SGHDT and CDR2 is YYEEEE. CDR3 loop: CASSRDRSYEQYF. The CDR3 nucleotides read TGTGCCAGCAGCAGGGACAGATCGTACGAGCAGTACTTC.

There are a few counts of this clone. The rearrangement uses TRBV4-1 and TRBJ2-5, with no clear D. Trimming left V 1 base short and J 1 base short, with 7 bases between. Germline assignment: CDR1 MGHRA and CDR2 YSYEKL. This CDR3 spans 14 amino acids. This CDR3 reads CASSQGQTQETQYF. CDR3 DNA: TGCGCCAGCAGCCAAGGGCAAACCCAAGAGACCCAGTACTTC.

The CDR3 DNA sequence: TGTGCCAGCAGCTTCCAGGGGACAGGCTCCACTGAAGCTTTCTTT. Translation: CASSFQGTGSTEAFF. The rearrangement joins TRBV7-2 to TRBJ1-1, with TRBD1 matching over 8 bases. This CDR3 has 15 amino acids. With 3 bases clipped from V and 4 bases from J, the junction kept 7 bases outside the gene matches. Germline-derived CDR1 and CDR2 are SGHTA and FQGNSA. Complete variable domain (other parts from reference TRBV7-2 and TRBJ1-1): GAGVSQSPSNKVTEKGKDVELRCDPISGHTALYWYRQSLGQGLEFLIYFQGNSAPDKSGLPSDRFSAERTGGSVSTLTIQRTQQEDSAVYLCASSFQGTGSTEAFFGQGTRLTVV.

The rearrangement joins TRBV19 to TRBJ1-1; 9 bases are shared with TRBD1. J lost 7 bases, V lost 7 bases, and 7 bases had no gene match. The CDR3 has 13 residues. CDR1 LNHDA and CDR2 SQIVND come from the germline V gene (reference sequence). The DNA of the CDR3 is TGTGCCAGTACCTCGACAGGGGGGTATGAAGCTTTCTTT. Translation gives CASTSTGGYEAFF.

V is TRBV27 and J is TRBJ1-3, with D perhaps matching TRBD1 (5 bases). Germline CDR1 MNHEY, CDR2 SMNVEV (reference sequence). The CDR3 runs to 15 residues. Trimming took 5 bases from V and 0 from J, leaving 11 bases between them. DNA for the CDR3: TGTGCCAGCAGTCTTCAGGGAAGCTCTGGAAACACCATATATTTT. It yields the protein CASSLQGSSGNTIYF.

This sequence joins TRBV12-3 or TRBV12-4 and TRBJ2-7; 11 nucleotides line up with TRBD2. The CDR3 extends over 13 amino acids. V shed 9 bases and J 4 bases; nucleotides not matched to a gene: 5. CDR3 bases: TGTGCCAGTCGTAGCGGGGGGGCGTACGAGCAGTACTTC. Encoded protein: CASRSGGAYEQYF.

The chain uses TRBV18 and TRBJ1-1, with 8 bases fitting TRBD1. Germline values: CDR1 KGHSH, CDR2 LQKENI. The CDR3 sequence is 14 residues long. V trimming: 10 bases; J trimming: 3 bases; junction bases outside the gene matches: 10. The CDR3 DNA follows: TGTGCCACCAAACAGGGGGTCGGGGACACTGAAGCTTTCTTT. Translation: CATKQGVGDTEAFF.